This is a list of T cell receptor beta chains from one sample in a study of STAT5B mutations in CD4+ large granular lymphocyte leukemia. Repertoires were generated with immunoSEQ multiplex PCR, while TCRdb's copy carries only in-frame clones and drops some. The data contain fewer than 40,000 clones, 78% of them singletons. The source material was CD4+ T cells from blood buffy coats. The receptor source for this set is a human donor in good health. The CDR3 runs from the conserved cysteine through the conserved F or W. Fields, in order: D gene, clone size, V gene, J gene, CDR3 protein, CDR3 DNA. A D gene is named only where the DNA matches it firmly. The size of a clone is reported for some rows only, either as once, few or many, or as a class for expanded clones.

.	.	TRBV7-9	TRBJ2-1	CASNNNNEQFF	TGTGCCAGCAACAATAACAATGAGCAGTTCTTC
.	.	TRBV5-4	TRBJ2-5	CASSLGGAGMRKTQYF	TGTGCCAGCAGCTTGGGGGGGGCGGGTATGCGAAAAACCCAGTACTTC
.	.	TRBV6-5	TRBJ1-4	CASSYSREGAEKLFF	TGTGCCAGCAGTTACTCAAGGGAAGGGGCTGAAAAACTGTTTTTT
.	.	TRBV9	TRBJ2-3	CASSGPGPGSGDRTDTQYF	TGTGCCAGCAGCGGACCAGGACCGGGATCTGGGGACCGCACAGATACGCAGTATTTT
TRBD1	few	TRBV6-6	TRBJ2-6	CATGTGGTGANVLTF	TGTGCCACCGGGACAGGGGGCACTGGGGCCAACGTCCTGACTTTC
TRBD1	.	TRBV29-1	TRBJ2-3	CSVQGAMNTQYF	TGCAGCGTACAGGGGGCGATGAATACGCAGTATTTT
.	.	TRBV2	TRBJ2-7	CASSLTTYEQYF	TGTGCCAGCAGTCTTACTACCTACGAGCAGTACTTC
.	.	TRBV9	TRBJ2-7	CASSVGPDLSYEQYF	TGTGCCAGCAGCGTAGGACCGGACTTATCCTACGAGCAGTACTTC
.	.	TRBV6-6	TRBJ2-1	CASNPAEYNEQFF	TGTGCCAGCAATCCAGCGGAGTACAATGAGCAGTTCTTC
TRBD2	.	TRBV5-4	TRBJ2-1	CASSLRDYYNEQFF	TGTGCCAGCAGCCTCCGGGACTACTACAATGAGCAGTTCTTC
TRBD2	.	TRBV30	TRBJ2-1	CAWSTGLAGANEQFF	TGTGCCTGGAGTACGGGACTAGCGGGAGCGAATGAGCAGTTCTTC
.	.	TRBV7-9	TRBJ2-3	CASSLIGGRGNTQYF	TGTGCCAGCAGCTTAATTGGTGGGAGAGGGAACACGCAGTATTTT
TRBD1	.	TRBV7-3	TRBJ2-6	CASSRTGETGANVLTF	TGTGCCAGCAGCCGGACAGGTGAAACTGGGGCCAACGTCCTGACTTTC
.	.	TRBV6-1	TRBJ1-6	CASKTTDNSPLHF	TGTGCCAGCAAGACAACAGATAATTCACCCCTCCACTTT
.	.	TRBV4-1	TRBJ1-1	CASSQSRTRGSTEAFF	TGCGCCAGCAGCCAATCCCGAACAAGGGGGAGCACTGAAGCTTTCTTT
.	.	TRBV4-2	TRBJ1-3	CASSQDFLLSGNTIYF	TGTGCCAGCAGCCAAGATTTCCTGCTCTCTGGAAACACCATATATTTT
.	.	TRBV9	TRBJ2-3	CASTPRGGTDTQYF	TGTGCCAGCACCCCCAGGGGGGGCACAGATACGCAGTATTTT
.	.	TRBV7-8	TRBJ2-1	CASSLSRRESRFF	TGTGCCAGCAGCTTGTCACGACGGGAAAGTAGGTTCTTC
TRBD1	.	TRBV29-1	TRBJ2-7	CSAAGRDRGVYEQYF	TGCAGCGCAGCCGGCCGGGACAGGGGGGTTTACGAGCAGTACTTC
TRBD1	few	TRBV5-1	TRBJ1-6	CASSGGQGGWSPLHF	TGCGCCAGCAGCGGCGGACAGGGTGGCTGGTCACCCCTCCACTTT
.	.	TRBV21-1	TRBJ2-1	CASIRVRGAGGLNEQFF	TGTGCCAGCATCAGGGTAAGGGGTGCGGGGGGGCTTAATGAGCAGTTCTTC
.	.	TRBV12-2	TRBJ2-3	CASRPQDTSGAPLSTDTQYF	TGTGCAAGTCGCCCTCAGGACACTAGCGGGGCCCCCCTTAGCACAGATACGCAGTATTTT
.	.	TRBV27	TRBJ2-7	CASSLQALNPVGEQYF	TGTGCCAGCAGTTTACAGGCTCTCAACCCAGTAGGCGAGCAGTACTTC
.	few	TRBV30	TRBJ2-5	CAWSVEWREQETQYF	TGTGCCTGGAGTGTAGAGTGGCGGGAACAAGAGACCCAGTACTTC
.	.	TRBV28	TRBJ1-5	CASSPDARGPQHF	TGTGCCAGCAGTCCCGACGCGAGGGGGCCCCAGCATTTT
.	once	TRBV18	TRBJ2-1	CASSPPEGYNEQFF	TGTGCCAGCTCACCACCCGAAGGGTACAATGAGCAGTTCTTC
.	.	TRBV6-1	TRBJ1-6	CASYGQFNSPLHF	TGTGCCAGCTATGGACAGTTTAATTCACCCCTCCACTTT
TRBD1	.	TRBV10-2	TRBJ2-2	CASSELGQGASAGHTGELFF	TGCGCCAGCAGTGAATTGGGACAGGGGGCTTCAGCGGGGCACACCGGGGAGCTGTTTTTT
TRBD1	once	TRBV5-4	TRBJ1-6	CASSLVGTGDSPLHF	TGTGCCAGCAGCTTGGTGGGGACAGGGGACTCACCCCTCCACTTT
.	once	TRBV10-3	TRBJ1-1	CAISEGRESEAFF	TGTGCCATCAGTGAGGGTAGGGAATCTGAAGCTTTCTTT
TRBD1	.	TRBV9	TRBJ1-1	CASSRRGRGNTEAFF	TGTGCCAGCAGCAGAAGGGGGCGGGGGAACACTGAAGCTTTCTTT
.	.	TRBV6-5	TRBJ2-2	CASSYRSLTGELFF	TGTGCCAGCAGTTACAGGTCCCTTACCGGGGAGCTGTTTTTT
TRBD2	.	TRBV5-4	TRBJ2-1	CASSLGASGRQDEQFF	TGTGCCAGCAGCTTGGGCGCTAGCGGGAGACAGGATGAGCAGTTCTTC
TRBD1	.	TRBV29-1	TRBJ2-1	CSTRQGAANEQFF	TGCAGCACTCGACAGGGGGCTGCCAATGAGCAGTTCTTC
TRBD2	once	TRBV4-1	TRBJ2-3	CASSQAASGRTDTQYF	TGCGCCAGCAGCCAAGCGGCTAGCGGGAGGACAGATACGCAGTATTTT
TRBD1	.	TRBV7-2	TRBJ1-2	CASSSAGTGLQGYTF	TGTGCCAGCAGCTCAGCTGGGACAGGGTTACAAGGCTACACCTTC
.	few	TRBV19	TRBJ1-3	CASSMGRASSGNTIYF	TGTGCCAGTAGTATGGGCAGAGCAAGCTCTGGAAACACCATATATTTT
TRBD2	.	TRBV7-2	TRBJ2-3	CASSLVASGGLSTDTQYF	TGTGCCAGCAGCTTAGTGGCTAGCGGGGGCCTTAGCACAGATACGCAGTATTTT
TRBD1	.	TRBV30	TRBJ2-7	CAWGVPGTGSGEQYF	TGTGCCTGGGGCGTTCCCGGGACAGGGTCAGGCGAGCAGTACTTC
TRBD2	once	TRBV6-5	TRBJ2-3	CASRATSGGTDTQYF	TGTGCCAGCAGAGCAACTAGCGGGGGCACAGATACGCAGTATTTT
.	.	TRBV25-1	TRBJ2-3	CASSAKREAGWPDTQYF	TGTGCCAGCAGTGCCAAACGTGAGGCGGGGTGGCCAGATACGCAGTATTTT
.	few	TRBV2	TRBJ1-3	CASRPRTASSGNTIYF	TGTGCCAGCAGGCCGAGGACGGCAAGCTCTGGAAACACCATATATTTT
TRBD1	.	TRBV7-2	TRBJ2-7	CASSPTGTVTYEQYF	TGTGCCAGCAGCCCAACCGGGACAGTGACCTACGAGCAGTACTTC
TRBD1	.	TRBV4-3	TRBJ2-2	CASSQDTPVTGETGELFF	TGCGCCAGCAGCCAAGATACCCCGGTAACAGGGGAAACCGGGGAGCTGTTTTTT
.	few	TRBV19	TRBJ1-5	CASSIAGFGNQPQHF	TGTGCCAGTAGTATAGCAGGGTTTGGCAATCAGCCCCAGCATTTT
.	.	TRBV7-9	TRBJ1-1	CASMINTEAFF	TGTGCCAGCATGATCAACACTGAAGCTTTCTTT
TRBD2	few	TRBV9	TRBJ2-3	CASSVGLAGDTQYF	TGTGCCAGCAGCGTGGGACTAGCCGGAGATACGCAGTATTTT
TRBD1	.	TRBV5-1	TRBJ2-7	CASSLAPGQPSYEQYF	TGCGCCAGCAGCTTGGCCCCGGGACAGCCTTCCTACGAGCAGTACTTC
.	.	TRBV5-5	TRBJ2-5	CASSQNLGTPRETQYF	TGTGCCAGCAGCCAAAATCTCGGGACACCGCGAGAGACCCAGTACTTC
.	.	TRBV7-2	TRBJ2-3	CASSLPPLDYRLADTQYF	TGTGCCAGCAGCTTGCCCCCTCTCGACTATAGATTAGCAGATACGCAGTATTTT